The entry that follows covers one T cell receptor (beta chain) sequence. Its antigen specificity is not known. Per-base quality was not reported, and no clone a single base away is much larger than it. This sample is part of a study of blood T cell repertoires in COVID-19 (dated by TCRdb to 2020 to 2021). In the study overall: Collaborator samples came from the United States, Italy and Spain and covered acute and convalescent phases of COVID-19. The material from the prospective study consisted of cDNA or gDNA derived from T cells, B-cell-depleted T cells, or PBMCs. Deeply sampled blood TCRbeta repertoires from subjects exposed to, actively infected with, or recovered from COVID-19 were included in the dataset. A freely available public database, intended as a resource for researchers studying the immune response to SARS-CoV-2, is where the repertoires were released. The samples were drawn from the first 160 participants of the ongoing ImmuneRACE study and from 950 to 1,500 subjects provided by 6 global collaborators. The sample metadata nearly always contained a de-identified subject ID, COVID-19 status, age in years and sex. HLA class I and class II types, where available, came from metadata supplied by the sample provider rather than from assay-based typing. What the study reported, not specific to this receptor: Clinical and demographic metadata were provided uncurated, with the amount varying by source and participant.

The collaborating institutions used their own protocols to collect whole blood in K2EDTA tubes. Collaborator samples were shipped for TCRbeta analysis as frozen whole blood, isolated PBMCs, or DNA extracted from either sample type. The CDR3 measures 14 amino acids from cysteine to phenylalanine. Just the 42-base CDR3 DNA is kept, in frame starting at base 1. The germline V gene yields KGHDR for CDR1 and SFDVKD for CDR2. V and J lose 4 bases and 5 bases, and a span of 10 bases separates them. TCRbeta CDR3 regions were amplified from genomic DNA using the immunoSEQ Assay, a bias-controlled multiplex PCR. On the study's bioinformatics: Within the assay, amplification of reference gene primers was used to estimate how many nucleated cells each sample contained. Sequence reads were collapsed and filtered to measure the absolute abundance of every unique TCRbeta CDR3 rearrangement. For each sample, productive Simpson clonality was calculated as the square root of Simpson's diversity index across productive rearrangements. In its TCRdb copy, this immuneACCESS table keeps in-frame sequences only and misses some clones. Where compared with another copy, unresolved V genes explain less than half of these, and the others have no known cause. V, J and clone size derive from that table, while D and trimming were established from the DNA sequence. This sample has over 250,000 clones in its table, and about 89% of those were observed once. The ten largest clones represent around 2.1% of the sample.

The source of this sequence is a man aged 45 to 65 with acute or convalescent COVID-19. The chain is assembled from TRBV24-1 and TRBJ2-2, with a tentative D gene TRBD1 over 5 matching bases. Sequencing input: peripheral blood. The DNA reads TGTGCCACCAGTGAGCCAGGGCGAACCGGGGAGCTGTTTTTT. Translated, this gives CATSEPGRTGELFF.